This TCR beta chain was recovered during a study of cytomegalovirus exposure and HLA in healthy donors. Turning to the study itself: Most donors, roughly 82% of 398 genotyped, fell in the Caucasian-associated ancestry cluster.

Amplification used 60 Vbeta primers and 13 Jbeta primers. Clones were read by immunoSEQ multiplex PCR, and TCRdb kept only the in-frame ones, dropping some. The top ten hold approximately 2% of the sample, which has over 65,000 clones, roughly 80% seen once. Nominal health characterized the donors when sampled, though unrecorded immune exposures were likely. The V segment lost 1 base and the J segment 2 bases; nucleotides outside the gene matches: 1. This CDR3 spans 14 amino acids. Germline V gene sequence: CDR1 SGHRS, CDR2 YFSETQ. Regarding the study as a whole: In presence/absence analyses, roughly uniform sequencing depth across donors was assumed. CMV serostatus alone was available as immune exposure information.

As for this clone: Its antigen remains unknown.

The source is a man aged 40-49 years in good health and CMV-seronegative. The sample taken for sequencing was PBMCs. This rearrangement joins TRBV5-1 to TRBJ2-7, with TRBD1 identical over 9 bases. The CDR3 region has the DNA TGCGCCAGCAGCTTGCGGGACAGGGCCTACGAGCAGTACTTC. Its translation is CASSLRDRAYEQYF.